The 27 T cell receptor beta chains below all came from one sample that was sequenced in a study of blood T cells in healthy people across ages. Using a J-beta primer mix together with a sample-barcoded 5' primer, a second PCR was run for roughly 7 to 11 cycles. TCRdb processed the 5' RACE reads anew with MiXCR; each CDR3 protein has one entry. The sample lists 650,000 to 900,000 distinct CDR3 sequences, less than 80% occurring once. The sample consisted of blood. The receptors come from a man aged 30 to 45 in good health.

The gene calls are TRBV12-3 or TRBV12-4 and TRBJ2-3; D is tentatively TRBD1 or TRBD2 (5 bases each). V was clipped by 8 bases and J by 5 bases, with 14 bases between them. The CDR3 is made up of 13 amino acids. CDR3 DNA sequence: TGTGCCAGCCTTCCGGGGCCCGGAGATACGCAGTATTTT. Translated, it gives CASLPGPGDTQYF.

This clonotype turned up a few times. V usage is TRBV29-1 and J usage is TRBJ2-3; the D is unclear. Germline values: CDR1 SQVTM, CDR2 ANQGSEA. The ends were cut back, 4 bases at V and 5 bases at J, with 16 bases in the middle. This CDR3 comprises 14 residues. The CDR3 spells CSVVPGWVGDTQYF. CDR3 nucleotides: TGCAGCGTTGTACCGGGTTGGGTAGGAGATACGCAGTATTTT.

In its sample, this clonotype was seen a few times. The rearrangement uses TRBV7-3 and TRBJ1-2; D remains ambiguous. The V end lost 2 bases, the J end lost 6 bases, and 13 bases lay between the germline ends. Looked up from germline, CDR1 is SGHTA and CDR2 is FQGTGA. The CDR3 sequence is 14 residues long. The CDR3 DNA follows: TGTGCCAGCAGCTTACTAAATGACGGGAATGGCTACACCTTC. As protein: CASSLLNDGNGYTF. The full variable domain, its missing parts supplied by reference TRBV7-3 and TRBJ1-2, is GAGVSQTPSNKVTEKGKYVELRCDPISGHTALYWYRQSLGQGPEFLIYFQGTGAADDSGLPNDRFFAVRPEGSVSTLKIQRTERGDSAVYLCASSLLNDGNGYTFGSGTRLTVV.

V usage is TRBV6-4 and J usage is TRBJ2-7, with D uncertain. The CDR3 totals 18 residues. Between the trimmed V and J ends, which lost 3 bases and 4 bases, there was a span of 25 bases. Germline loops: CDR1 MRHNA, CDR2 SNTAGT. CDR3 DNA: TGTGCCAGCAGTGATCTAGTCTGTCCGGGCCCCTTGGAATACGAGCAGTACTTC. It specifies CASSDLVCPGPLEYEQYF.

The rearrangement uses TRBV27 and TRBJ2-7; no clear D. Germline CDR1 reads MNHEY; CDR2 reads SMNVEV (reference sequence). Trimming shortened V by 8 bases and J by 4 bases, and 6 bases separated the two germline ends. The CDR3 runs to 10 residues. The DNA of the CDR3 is TGTGCCAGCTGGTATTACGAGCAGTACTTC. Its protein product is CASWYYEQYF.

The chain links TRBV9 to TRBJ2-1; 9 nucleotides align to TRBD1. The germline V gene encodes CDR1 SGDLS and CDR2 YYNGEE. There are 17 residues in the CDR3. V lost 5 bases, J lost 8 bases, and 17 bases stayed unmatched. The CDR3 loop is CASSPHPGTGIMDEQFF. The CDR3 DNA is TGTGCCAGCAGTCCCCATCCGGGGACAGGGATTATGGATGAGCAGTTCTTC.

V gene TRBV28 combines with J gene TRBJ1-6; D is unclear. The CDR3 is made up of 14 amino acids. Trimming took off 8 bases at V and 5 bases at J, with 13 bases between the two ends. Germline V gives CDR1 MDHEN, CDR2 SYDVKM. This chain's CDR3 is CASSSLVNNSPLHF. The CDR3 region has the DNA TGTGCCAGCTCCAGTTTAGTCAATAATTCACCCCTCCACTTT.

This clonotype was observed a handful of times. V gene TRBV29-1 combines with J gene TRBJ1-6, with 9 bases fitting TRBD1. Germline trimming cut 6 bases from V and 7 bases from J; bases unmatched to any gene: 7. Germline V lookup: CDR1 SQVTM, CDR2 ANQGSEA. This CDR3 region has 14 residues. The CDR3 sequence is CSVRAGTGNSPLHF. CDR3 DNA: TGCAGCGTGAGGGCCGGGACAGGGAATTCACCCCTCCACTTT. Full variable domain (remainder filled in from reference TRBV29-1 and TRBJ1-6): SAVISQKPSRDICQRGTSLTIQCQVDSQVTMMFWYRQQPGQSLTLIATANQGSEATYESGFVIDKFPISRPNLTFSTLTVSNMSPEDSSIYLCSVRAGTGNSPLHFGNGTRLTVT.

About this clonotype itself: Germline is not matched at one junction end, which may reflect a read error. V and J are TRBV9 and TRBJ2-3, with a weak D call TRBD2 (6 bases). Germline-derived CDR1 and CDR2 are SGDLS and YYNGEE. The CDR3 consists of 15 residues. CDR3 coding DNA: TGTGCCAGCAGCCGATTAGACGGGAGCTTGAATACGCGGTATTTT. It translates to CASSRLDGSLNTRYF.

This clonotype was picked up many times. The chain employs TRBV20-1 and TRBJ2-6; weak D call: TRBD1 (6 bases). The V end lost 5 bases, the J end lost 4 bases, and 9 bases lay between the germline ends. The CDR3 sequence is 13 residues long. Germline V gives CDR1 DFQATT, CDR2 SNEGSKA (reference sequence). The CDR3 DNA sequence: TGCAGTGCTTCAGGGACAGGGGCCAACGTCCTGACTTTC. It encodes CSASGTGANVLTF.

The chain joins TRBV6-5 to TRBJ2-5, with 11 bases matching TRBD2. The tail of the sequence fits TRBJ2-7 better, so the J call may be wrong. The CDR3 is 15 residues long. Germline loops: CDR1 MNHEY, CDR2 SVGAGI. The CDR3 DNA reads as TGTGCCAGCAGTTACCTAGCGGGGGGTAACTACGAGCAGTACTTC. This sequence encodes CASSYLAGGNYEQYF.

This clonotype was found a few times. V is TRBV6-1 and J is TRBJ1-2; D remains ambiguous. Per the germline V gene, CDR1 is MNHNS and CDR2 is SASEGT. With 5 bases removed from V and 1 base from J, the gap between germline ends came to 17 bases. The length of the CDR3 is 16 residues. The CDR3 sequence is CASSSRTESFNYGYTF. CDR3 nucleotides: TGTGCCAGCAGTTCACGTACAGAATCTTTTAACTATGGCTACACCTTC.

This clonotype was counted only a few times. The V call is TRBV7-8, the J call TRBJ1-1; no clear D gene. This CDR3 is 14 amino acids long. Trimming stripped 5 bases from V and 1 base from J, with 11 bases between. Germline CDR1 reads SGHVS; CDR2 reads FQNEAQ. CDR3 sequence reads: CASSPRTANTEAFF. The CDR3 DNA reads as TGTGCCAGCAGCCCACGGACGGCGAACACTGAAGCTTTCTTT.

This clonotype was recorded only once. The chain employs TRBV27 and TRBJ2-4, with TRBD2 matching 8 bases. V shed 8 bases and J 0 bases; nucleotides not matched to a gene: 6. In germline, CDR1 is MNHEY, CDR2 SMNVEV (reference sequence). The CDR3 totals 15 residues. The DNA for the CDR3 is TGTGCCAGCTCCTGGGCGGGAGGAGCCAAAAACATTCAGTACTTC. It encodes CASSWAGGAKNIQYF.

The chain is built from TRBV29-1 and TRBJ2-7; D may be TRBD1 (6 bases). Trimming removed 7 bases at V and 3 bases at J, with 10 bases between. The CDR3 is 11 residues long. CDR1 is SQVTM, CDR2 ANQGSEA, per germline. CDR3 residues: CSGWDNYEQYF. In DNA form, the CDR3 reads TGCAGCGGTTGGGACAACTACGAGCAGTACTTC.

The CDR3 nucleotides read TGTGCCAGCAGCACGAATTTGGACAGACCCTATGGCTACACCTTC. Protein sequence: CASSTNLDRPYGYTF. The chain has TRBV7-8 and TRBJ1-2, with D possibly matching TRBD1 (6 bases). The CDR3 covers 15 residues. Germline CDR1 and CDR2: SGHVS and FQNEAQ. V was pared by 5 bases and J by 4 bases, with 17 bases between.

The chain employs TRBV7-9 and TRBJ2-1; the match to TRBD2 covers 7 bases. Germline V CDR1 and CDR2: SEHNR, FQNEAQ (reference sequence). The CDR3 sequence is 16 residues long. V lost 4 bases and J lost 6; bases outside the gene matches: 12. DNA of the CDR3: TGTGCCAGCAGCTCCGGGAGGATTTTTCCCCTCAATGAGCAGTTCTTC. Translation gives CASSSGRIFPLNEQFF.

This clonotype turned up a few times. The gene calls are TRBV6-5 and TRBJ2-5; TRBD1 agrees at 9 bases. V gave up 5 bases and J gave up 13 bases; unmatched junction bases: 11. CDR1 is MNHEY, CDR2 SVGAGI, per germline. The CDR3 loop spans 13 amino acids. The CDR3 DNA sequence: TGTGCCAGCAGTCGACCGACCGGGACAGGGCTGTACTTC. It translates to CASSRPTGTGLYF.

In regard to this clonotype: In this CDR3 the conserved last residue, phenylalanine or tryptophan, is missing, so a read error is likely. DNA for the CDR3: TGTGCCACCAGTGACGCCTTATACTCTAGCGGGGGCACCTACAATGAGCAGTTCTTA. Translating gives CATSDALYSSGGTYNEQFL. The V and J genes are TRBV24-1 and TRBJ2-1; 10 bases are shared with TRBD2. CDR1 is KGHDR and CDR2 is SFDVKD in the germline V gene. The junction had 13 bases not matched to a gene; V was cut back by 4 bases and J by 2 bases. The CDR3 extends over 19 amino acids.

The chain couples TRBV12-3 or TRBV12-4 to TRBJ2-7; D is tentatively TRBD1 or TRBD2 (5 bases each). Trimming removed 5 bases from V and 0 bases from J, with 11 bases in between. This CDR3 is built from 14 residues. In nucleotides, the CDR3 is TGTGCCAGCAGTCATACCGGGACCTCCTACGAGCAGTACTTC. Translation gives CASSHTGTSYEQYF.

CDR3 sequence (DNA): TGCAGCGTTGGTGACAGGGTCCCCGAGCAGTACTTC. Protein sequence: CSVGDRVPEQYF. V and J are TRBV29-1 and TRBJ2-4; 7 bases agree with TRBD1. Gene TRBJ2-7 matches the end of the DNA better, so the J call may be wrong. Germline values: CDR1 SQVTM, CDR2 ANQGSEA. This CDR3 has 12 amino acids.

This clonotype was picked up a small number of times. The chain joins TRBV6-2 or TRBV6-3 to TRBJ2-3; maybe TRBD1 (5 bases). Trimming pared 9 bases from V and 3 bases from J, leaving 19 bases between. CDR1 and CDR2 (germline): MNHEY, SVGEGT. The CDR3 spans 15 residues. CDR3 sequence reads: CASSRGQIKTDTQYF. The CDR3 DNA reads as TGTGCCAGTAGTAGGGGTCAGATCAAAACAGATACGCAGTATTTT.

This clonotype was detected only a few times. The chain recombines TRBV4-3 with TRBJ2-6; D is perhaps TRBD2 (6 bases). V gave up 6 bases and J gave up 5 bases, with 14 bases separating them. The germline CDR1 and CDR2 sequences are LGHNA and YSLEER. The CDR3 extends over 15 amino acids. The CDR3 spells CASSNSGGRANVLTF. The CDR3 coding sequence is TGCGCCAGCAGTAACAGCGGAGGGAGGGCCAACGTCCTGACTTTC.

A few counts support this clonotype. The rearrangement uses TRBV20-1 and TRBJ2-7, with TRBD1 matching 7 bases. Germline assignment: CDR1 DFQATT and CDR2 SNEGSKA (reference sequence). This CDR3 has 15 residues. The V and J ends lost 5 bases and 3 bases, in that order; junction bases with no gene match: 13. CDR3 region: CSAGPPRQGFYEQYF. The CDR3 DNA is TGCAGTGCTGGACCCCCACGACAGGGTTTCTACGAGCAGTACTTC.

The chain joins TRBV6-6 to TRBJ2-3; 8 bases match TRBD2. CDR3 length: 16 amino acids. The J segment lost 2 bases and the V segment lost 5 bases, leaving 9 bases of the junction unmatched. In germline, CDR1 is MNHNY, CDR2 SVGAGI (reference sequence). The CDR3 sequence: CASSQPGGTNTDTQYF. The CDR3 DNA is TGTGCCAGCAGTCAACCGGGAGGGACCAACACAGATACGCAGTATTTT.

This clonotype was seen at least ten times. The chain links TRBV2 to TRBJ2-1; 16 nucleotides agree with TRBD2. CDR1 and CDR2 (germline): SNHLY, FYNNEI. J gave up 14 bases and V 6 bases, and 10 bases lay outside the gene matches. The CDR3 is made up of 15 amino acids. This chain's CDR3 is CASSAGTSGGAIEFF. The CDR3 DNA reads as TGTGCCAGCAGCGCCGGGACTAGCGGGGGGGCCATAGAGTTCTTC.

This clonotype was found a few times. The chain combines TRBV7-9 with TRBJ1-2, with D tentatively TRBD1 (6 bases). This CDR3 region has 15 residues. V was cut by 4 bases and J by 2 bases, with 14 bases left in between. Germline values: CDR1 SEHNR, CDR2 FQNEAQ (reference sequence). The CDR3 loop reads CASSYRGGANYGYTF. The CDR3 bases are TGTGCCAGCAGCTATCGAGGGGGGGCAAACTATGGCTACACCTTC.